This T cell receptor (beta chain) was found in a study of blood T cell repertoires in COVID-19. This clone was observed a single time. The CDR3 is 14 amino acids. V was clipped by 3 bases and J by 5 bases, with 10 bases between them. Germline CDR1 and CDR2: MDHEN and SYDVKM. Clones were read by immunoSEQ multiplex PCR, and TCRdb kept only the in-frame ones, dropping some. The profile shows tens of thousands of clones, about 89% of them singletons. The clonotype was recovered from a human donor in a cohort sampled during active COVID-19. The chain uses TRBV28 and TRBJ1-4; perhaps TRBD1 as D (6 bases). Sequencing was done on a sample of peripheral blood. The CDR3 DNA reads as TGTGCCAGCAGTTTGACAGGAACGAATGAAAAACTGTTTTTT. This encodes CASSLTGTNEKLFF.